The rows below give T cell receptor beta chains drawn from one sample of a study of cytomegalovirus exposure and HLA in healthy donors. Assay used: immunoSEQ multiplex PCR; TCRdb lists only in-frame clones, some missing. The repertoire holds 40,000 or so clones, with about three quarters as singletons. Sequenced: PBMCs. These receptors were taken from a woman in her thirties in good health and CMV-seronegative. Each CDR3 is given without its conserved first and last residue. The order of the fields is J gene, CDR3 length, V gene, D gene, CDR3 protein. A D gene is named only where the DNA matches it firmly.

TRBJ1-1,14,TRBV4-2,-,ASSPRRGEMNTEAF
TRBJ1-2,8,TRBV29-1,-,SVISYGYT
TRBJ2-5,12,TRBV6-6,-,ASSYSRVQETQY
TRBJ2-1,11,TRBV29-1,TRBD1,SVEEDRGNEQF
TRBJ1-1,9,TRBV6-6,-,ATSVNTEAF
TRBJ1-1,12,TRBV5-1,-,ASSGGKGDTEAF
TRBJ2-4,11,TRBV6-1,-,ASSEGPKNIQY
TRBJ2-7,12,TRBV2,TRBD1,ASSLDRGPYEQY
TRBJ2-1,12,TRBV6-5,-,ASTPDFSYNEQF
TRBJ1-1,10,TRBV19,-,ASCEGSTEAF
TRBJ2-1,10,TRBV28,TRBD1,ASRGQGDEQF
TRBJ2-2,11,TRBV21-1,-,ATYIANTGELF
TRBJ2-3,15,TRBV29-1,TRBD2,SVGGLAGGLSTDTQY
TRBJ1-4,11,TRBV19,-,ASSILGLDSLV
TRBJ1-5,12,TRBV30,-,AWSVGTSNQPQH
TRBJ2-3,11,TRBV27,TRBD2,ASSLIPQRDQY
TRBJ1-1,14,TRBV6-6,TRBD1,ASGLNQRGPNTEAF
TRBJ1-2,13,TRBV6-5,-,ASCSILGTSYGYT
TRBJ2-1,13,TRBV5-8,-,ASSLGLATYNEQF
TRBJ1-1,13,TRBV25-1,-,ASSEYRGKHTEAF
TRBJ2-5,13,TRBV6-5,-,ASSYRGQRQETQY
TRBJ1-1,12,TRBV13,TRBD1,ASSPTGRSTEAF
TRBJ2-7,13,TRBV6-5,TRBD1,ASSYSPDRDHEQY
TRBJ2-1,10,TRBV6-1,-,ASSPGGHEQF
-,13,TRBV4-2,-,ASSQVFGEDYEQY
TRBJ2-7,11,TRBV6-5,-,ASSRLTSYEQY
TRBJ2-7,15,TRBV4-1,TRBD2,ASSQEGRLASSYEQY
TRBJ2-3,13,TRBV6-4,-,ASSLPPQGADTQY
TRBJ2-3,16,TRBV29-1,-,SVSSRGGNRGGTDTQY
TRBJ1-2,14,TRBV30,TRBD1,AWSITTGTGSFGYT
TRBJ1-5,12,TRBV2,-,ASSTDSSNQPQH
TRBJ2-5,14,TRBV9,TRBD2,ASSSTGTSAQETQY
TRBJ2-7,12,TRBV7-9,TRBD1,ASSVSGTGVEQY
TRBJ1-1,10,TRBV30,-,ACSRGLQEAF
TRBJ2-2,13,TRBV29-1,-,SVEAGGKNTGELF
TRBJ2-1,11,TRBV28,-,ASQSAGRYEQF
TRBJ2-3,9,TRBV30,-,AWSRGDTQY
TRBJ1-6,12,TRBV5-1,-,ASSSGTQHSPLH